This is a list of T cell receptor beta chains from one sample in a study of early T cells in non-severe SARS-CoV-2 infection. TCRdb passed the 5' RACE reads through MiXCR, listing each CDR3 protein once. The sample has 36,000 or so distinct CDR3 sequences; around 4.3% are singletons. The material sequenced was whole blood. These TCRs come from an adult who was a healthcare worker with PCR-confirmed SARS-CoV-2 infection or an uninfected control (not recorded which). Both conserved end residues are part of each CDR3. The D gene is left open where the match is weak. Clone size, where shown, is once, few, many, or a class for clones that have expanded.

v_call	d_call	clone_size	j_call	cdr3_nt	cdr3_aa
TRBV4-3	-	many	TRBJ1-4	TGCGCCAGCAGCCAAGATCCGGGGGCGGATGAAAAACTGTTTTTT	CASSQDPGADEKLFF
TRBV7-3	-	many	TRBJ1-1	TGTGCCAGCAGCCCTTCGATGCGTACGGCCGAAGCTTTCTTT	CASSPSMRTAEAFF
TRBV5-6	TRBD2	few	TRBJ2-5	TGTGCCAGCAGCCTGGGACTAGCTAAGGAGACCCAGTACTTC	CASSLGLAKETQYF
TRBV7-9	-	many	TRBJ1-1	TGTGCCAGCAGCTTGATGGCGGGCATGAACACTGAAGCTTTCTTT	CASSLMAGMNTEAFF
TRBV12-3/TRBV12-4	TRBD1	few	TRBJ2-7	TGTGCCAGCAGTCCCACCCAGGGACAGGGGGCGGGCTACGAGCAGTACTTC	CASSPTQGQGAGYEQYF
TRBV29-1	-	many	TRBJ1-2	TGCAGCGTTGAAGATCTGGACTATGGCTACACCTTC	CSVEDLDYGYTF
TRBV29-1	-	many	TRBJ2-5	TGCAGCGTTACGGGGACGGGACAAGAGACCCAGTACTTC	CSVTGTGQETQYF
TRBV6-5	-	few	TRBJ1-4	TGTGCCAGCAGTTACTCCCGGACTCCTCTCAATGAAAAACTGTTTTTT	CASSYSRTPLNEKLFF
TRBV29-1	-	many	TRBJ2-7	TGCAGCGCAGTCGGGACTGAGACGTCCTACGAGCAGTACTTC	CSAVGTETSYEQYF
TRBV12-3/TRBV12-4	TRBD1	many	TRBJ1-1	TGTGCCAGCAGGGTAGGACAGGGGGAGAACACTGAAGCTTTCTTT	CASRVGQGENTEAFF
TRBV29-1	-	many	TRBJ1-1	TGCAGCGTTACCGAGGGAGCTTTCTTT	CSVTEGAFF
TRBV7-9	-	many	TRBJ2-3	TGTGCCAGCAGTCAGCGAGCCGGACCGGATACGCAGTATTTT	CASSQRAGPDTQYF
TRBV6-2/TRBV6-3	-	many	TRBJ2-5	TGTGCCAGCAGTCCGCCGGACTACAGATCGGGAGAGACCCAGTACTTC	CASSPPDYRSGETQYF
TRBV7-8	-	-	TRBJ2-3	TGTGCCAGCAGCTCAGGAAGGTACACAGATACGCAGTATTTT	CASSSGRYTDTQYF
TRBV20-1	-	many	TRBJ2-5	TGCAGGGGACTCCAAGAGACCCAGTACTTC	CRGLQETQYF
TRBV7-6	TRBD1	-	TRBJ2-3	TGTGCCAGCAACTCGGGACAGGGAAGAACAGATACGCAGTATTTT	CASNSGQGRTDTQYF
TRBV29-1	TRBD1	many	TRBJ2-2	TGCAGCGCCAGAACAGGGGGCACCGGGGAGCTGTTTTTT	CSARTGGTGELFF
TRBV11-3	TRBD2	many	TRBJ2-3	TGTGCCAGCAGCTTCGCCGGGACTAGCGGGGGGGCAGGTACGCAGTATTTT	CASSFAGTSGGAGTQYF
TRBV10-3	TRBD2	many	TRBJ2-5	TGTGCCATCAGACCGGGACTAGCGGGGGATCAAGAGACCCAGTACTTC	CAIRPGLAGDQETQYF
TRBV14	-	many	TRBJ1-5	TGTGCCAGCAGCCAAGATTCCCGCCAGCCCCAGCATTTT	CASSQDSRQPQHF
TRBV5-6	-	many	TRBJ1-1	TGTGCCAGCAGCTTGGGGGCCGGTTCGACAGGGAACACTGAAGCTTTCTTT	CASSLGAGSTGNTEAFF
TRBV20-1	-	many	TRBJ2-1	TGCAGTGCTAGAGCCGGAGGGGGCTCCTACAATGAGCAGTTCTTC	CSARAGGGSYNEQFF
TRBV27	-	many	TRBJ2-3	TGTGCCAGCAGTCTCTCCAGCGACTTCTTAGATACGCAGTATTTT	CASSLSSDFLDTQYF
TRBV11-1	-	many	TRBJ2-2	TGTGCCAGCAGCTTAGTCGGGTCCGGGGAGCTGTTTTTT	CASSLVGSGELFF
TRBV5-4	-	few	TRBJ2-5	TGTGCCAGCAGCTCCCGCCGGGGGCCCCTGGGGGAGACCCAGTACTTC	CASSSRRGPLGETQYF
TRBV4-2	-	many	TRBJ1-5	TGTGCCAGCAGCCTGAGTAAGGGGGGGAATCAGCCCCAGCATTTT	CASSLSKGGNQPQHF
TRBV6-5	-	many	TRBJ2-5	TGTGCCAGCAGTTACTCAGGGACCCAGTACTTC	CASSYSGTQYF
TRBV24-1	-	-	TRBJ2-1	TGTGCCACCAGTGCTCCGGGACCCAACAATGAGCAGTTCTTC	CATSAPGPNNEQFF
TRBV20-1	-	many	TRBJ2-7	TGCAGTGCTAGAGATTTTCGACGGGACTCCTACGAGCAGTACTTC	CSARDFRRDSYEQYF
TRBV7-6	TRBD1	-	TRBJ1-1	TGTGCCAGCAGCAGACAGGGGTACACTGAAGCTTTCTTT	CASSRQGYTEAFF
TRBV12-3/TRBV12-4	-	many	TRBJ2-2	TGTGCCAGCAGTGAACAGCACACCGGGGAGCTGTTTTTT	CASSEQHTGELFF
TRBV7-9	-	-	TRBJ2-2	TGTGCCAGCAGCTTAGCCCAGGTGACCGGGGAGCTGTTTTTT	CASSLAQVTGELFF
TRBV9	-	many	TRBJ2-5	TGTGCCAGCAGCGCCGGAGGGGGGGTAAGACAAGAGACCCAGTACTTC	CASSAGGGVRQETQYF
TRBV5-4	TRBD1	many	TRBJ2-7	TGTGCCAGCAGCACGGACAGGGCAAGTTACGAGCAGTACTTC	CASSTDRASYEQYF
TRBV7-9	-	many	TRBJ1-4	TGTGCCAGCAGCCCCCACGGGAGGGGTGAAAAACTGTTTTTT	CASSPHGRGEKLFF
TRBV6-4	-	-	TRBJ2-7	TGTGCCAGCAGCCTCGAACCGGGAAAGAACTACGGGCAGTACTTC	CASSLEPGKNYGQYF
TRBV25-1	TRBD2	-	TRBJ2-2	TGTGCCAGCAGTGAAGGAGGTGGCGGGGGTCCCGGGGAGCTGTTTTTT	CASSEGGGGGPGELFF
TRBV3-1	TRBD2	many	TRBJ2-4	TGTGCCAGCAGCCAAAGGACTAGCGGAAAAAACATTCAGTACTTC	CASSQRTSGKNIQYF
TRBV7-2	TRBD2	many	TRBJ2-1	TGTGCCAGCAGCTCGTTGGAGGGACTAGCGGGAGACAATGAGCAGTTCTTC	CASSSLEGLAGDNEQFF
TRBV7-9	-	many	TRBJ1-4	TGTGCCAGCAGCAACTACAGGGAGGAAGCTAATGAAAAACTGTTTTTT	CASSNYREEANEKLFF
TRBV20-1	-	many	TRBJ1-3	TGCAGTGCTAGAGAGCAGGCCTACTCTGGAAACACCATATATTTT	CSAREQAYSGNTIYF
TRBV27	-	-	TRBJ1-1	TGTGCCAGCAGTTTGGGGGGTGAAGCTTTCTTT	CASSLGGEAFF
TRBV5-1	-	many	TRBJ2-3	TGCGCCAGCAGCTTGGAGAGCACAGATACGCAGTATTTT	CASSLESTDTQYF
TRBV29-1	TRBD1	many	TRBJ1-1	TGCAGCGTCATGACAGGGGGATCCACTGAAGCTTTCTTT	CSVMTGGSTEAFF
TRBV7-7	TRBD1	many	TRBJ2-1	TGTGCTAGCAGCTCGACAGGGCAGCAGTTCTTC	CASSSTGQQFF
TRBV24-1	TRBD2	many	TRBJ2-1	TGTGCCACCAGTGATCGTAAGGGAGGCGGGAGGACGTACAATGAGCAGTTCTTC	CATSDRKGGGRTYNEQFF
TRBV29-1	-	medium-sized	TRBJ1-1	TGCAGCGTTGCCCTGACAGGGAACACTGAAGCTTTCTTT	CSVALTGNTEAFF
TRBV29-1	TRBD1	many	TRBJ1-2	TGCAGCGTGAGGAGAAGGGGGCGCCAGGCTAACTATGGCTACACCTTC	CSVRRRGRQANYGYTF
TRBV5-1	-	many	TRBJ1-1	TGCGCCAGCAGCTTGGCGGGGTCCCGGGAAGCTTTCTTT	CASSLAGSREAFF
TRBV6-5	-	many	TRBJ2-7	TGTGCCAGCAGGCCCGGGGAGGCCATCGCCTACGAGCAGTACTTC	CASRPGEAIAYEQYF